The sequence of this T cell receptor beta chain was determined in a study of control samples from healthy donors and cancer patients. Using immunoSEQ multiplex PCR, the repertoire was profiled, and TCRdb retains in-frame clones only, with some absent. The table records around 120,000 clones, about 89% of them present only once. This clone was seen once. The receptor comes from a man aged 55 to 70 in good health. The specimen was blood.

CDR3 sequence: CASSREGDYNQPQHF. In DNA, the CDR3 is TGTGCCAGCAGCCGGGAAGGGGATTACAATCAGCCCCAGCATTTT. The chain joins TRBV7-9 to TRBJ1-5, with a weak D call TRBD1 (5 bases). V dropped 5 bases and J dropped 3 bases, with 14 bases sitting between them. This CDR3 contains 15 residues. Germline V gives CDR1 SEHNR, CDR2 FQNEAQ (reference sequence).